This passage covers 20 T cell receptor beta chains from one sample sequenced in a study of blood T cell repertoires in COVID-19. The assay was immunoSEQ multiplex PCR, and TCRdb's table has in-frame clones only and misses some. The sample holds 200,000 to 250,000 clones, more than 75% seen once. The sample taken for sequencing was peripheral blood. The receptors originated from a woman between 40 and 55 years old with acute or convalescent COVID-19.

The chain has TRBV25-1 and TRBJ1-2; maybe TRBD1 (6 bases). In germline, CDR1 is MGHDK, CDR2 SYGVNS. The CDR3 length is 15 residues. V was trimmed by 1 base and J by 4 bases, leaving 13 bases between them. The CDR3 DNA sequence: TGTGCCAGCAGTGAATGGGGACACGAGGCCTATGGCTACACCTTC. Translated: CASSEWGHEAYGYTF.

This clone appeared a few times. The V gene is TRBV6-6, the J gene TRBJ2-7; TRBD1 aligns across 8 bases. This CDR3 contains 13 residues. The V gene's germline CDR1 is MNHNY and CDR2 SVGAGI (reference sequence). J was trimmed by 7 bases and V by 6 bases; bases with no gene match: 8. The CDR3 reads CASRVGQEGEQYF. In DNA, the CDR3 is TGTGCCAGCAGGGTGGGACAGGAGGGAGAGCAGTACTTC.

The chain joins TRBV25-1 to TRBJ1-2; D ambiguous. Germline CDR1 reads MGHDK; CDR2 reads SYGVNS. The V end was cut by 5 bases, the J end by 0 bases, with 10 bases between. This CDR3 comprises 14 residues. CDR3 sequence: CASSRGEPNYGYTF. CDR3 nucleotide sequence: TGTGCCAGCAGTCGGGGAGAGCCTAACTATGGCTACACCTTC.

The rearrangement uses TRBV11-1 and TRBJ1-2; D is unclear. The V and J ends lost 4 bases and 4 bases respectively, with 16 bases between them. Germline CDR1 reads SGHAT; CDR2 reads FQDESV (reference sequence). This CDR3 spans 15 amino acids. The CDR3 bases are TGTGCCAGCAGCTCACCGATGACGGGGAGCTATGGCTACACCTTC. Translated, it gives CASSSPMTGSYGYTF. The whole variable domain, filled in from reference TRBV11-1 and TRBJ1-2, reads EAEVAQSPRYKITEKSQAVAFWCDPISGHATLYWYRQILGQGPELLVQFQDESVVDDSQLPKDRFSAERLKGVDSTLKIQPAELGDSAMYLCASSSPMTGSYGYTFGSGTRLTVV.

This clone was picked up one time. The V call is TRBV18, the J call TRBJ2-4, with 7 bases aligning to TRBD1. V lost 6 bases to trimming and J lost 0 bases; unmatched junction nucleotides: 8. The CDR3 length is 16 residues. Looked up from germline, CDR1 is KGHSH and CDR2 is LQKENI. CDR3 DNA: TGTGCCAGCTCCCCTGGACAGGTCCTAGCCAAAAACATTCAGTACTTC. Its protein is CASSPGQVLAKNIQYF.

The chain carries TRBV11-2 and TRBJ2-3, with a weak D call TRBD2 (5 bases). The CDR3 covers 14 residues. V was clipped by 1 base and J by 3 bases, with 8 bases between them. CDR1 SGHAT and CDR2 FQNNGV come from the germline V gene. The CDR3 protein is CASSLARGTDTQYF. As DNA, the CDR3 is TGTGCCAGCAGCTTAGCTCGGGGTACAGATACGCAGTATTTT.

The chain has TRBV7-2 and TRBJ2-3, with 9 bases identical to TRBD2. This CDR3 has 16 residues. V lost 4 bases, J lost 6 bases, and 11 bases stayed unmatched. Germline CDR1 SGHTA, CDR2 FQGNSA. This chain's CDR3 is CASSSGRGGAGDTQYF. The CDR3 nucleotides read TGTGCCAGCAGCTCCGGTCGCGGGGGGGCAGGGGATACGCAGTATTTT.

The V and J genes are TRBV2 and TRBJ2-7; tentatively, D is TRBD2 (6 bases). The CDR3 sequence is 12 residues long. The germline gives CDR1 SNHLY, CDR2 FYNNEI. V lost 8 bases and J lost 2, with 10 bases in between. The CDR3 coding sequence is TGTGCCAGCCGGGACTTTACCTACGAGCAGTACTTC. This sequence encodes CASRDFTYEQYF. The entire variable domain, with the rest obtained from reference TRBV2 and TRBJ2-7, is as follows: EPEVTQTPSHQVTQMGQEVILRCVPISNHLYFYWYRQILGQKVEFLVSFYNNEISEKSEIFDDQFSVERPDGSNFTLKIRSTKLEDSAMYFCASRDFTYEQYFGPGTRLTVT.

The chain employs TRBV12-5 and TRBJ1-1; TRBD1 agrees at 10 bases. Looked up from germline, CDR1 is LGHNT and CDR2 is FRNRAP. CDR3 length: 17 residues. With 7 bases clipped from V and 6 bases from J, the junction kept 17 bases outside the gene matches. The CDR3, as DNA: TGTGCTAGTGTTCCCCATTCATGGGGACAGGGGATTTCTGAAGCTTTCTTT. Translating it yields CASVPHSWGQGISEAFF.

A single count supports this clone. V and J are TRBV27 and TRBJ2-7; maybe TRBD1 (6 bases). V was trimmed by 0 bases and J by 0 bases, leaving 6 bases between them. The V gene's germline CDR1 is MNHEY and CDR2 SMNVEV (reference sequence). CDR3 length equals 14 residues. In DNA form, the CDR3 reads TGTGCCAGCAGTTTATCGACAGGCTCCTACGAGCAGTACTTC. Translating it yields CASSLSTGSYEQYF.

Concerning this clone: One base away lies a much larger clone, so this may be a sequencing read error. This sample also contains other DNA sequences that code for the same CDR3. This chain uses TRBV7-2 with TRBJ2-7; 9 positions agree with TRBD2. After removal of 6 bases from V and 6 bases from J, the junction contained 15 bases not matched to a gene. CDR3 length: 16 residues. CDR1 is SGHTA, CDR2 FQGNSA, per germline. CDR3 sequence reads: CASSPYSGSVPLEQYF. CDR3 DNA: TGTGCCAGCAGTCCCTATAGCGGGAGTGTTCCTCTCGAGCAGTACTTC. Looking up the rest from reference TRBV7-2 and TRBJ2-7 gives the full variable domain: GAGVSQSPSNKVTEKGKDVELRCDPISGHTALYWYRQSLGQGLEFLIYFQGNSAPDKSGLPSDRFSAERTGGSVSTLTIQRTQQEDSAVYLCASSPYSGSVPLEQYFGPGTRLTVT.

The chain joins TRBV5-1 to TRBJ2-5, with a possible D match to TRBD2 (5 bases). This CDR3 contains 15 residues. Per the germline V gene, CDR1 is SGHRS and CDR2 is YFSETQ. Trimming shortened V by 2 bases and J by 1 base, and 12 bases separated the two germline ends. The CDR3 DNA sequence: TGCGCCAGCAGCTTTAGCGATTATGTCCAAGAGACCCAGTACTTC. Residues: CASSFSDYVQETQYF. The full variable domain, completed using reference TRBV5-1 and TRBJ2-5, is KAGVTQTPRYLIKTRGQQVTLSCSPISGHRSVSWYQQTPGQGLQFLFEYFSETQRNKGNFPGRFSGRQFSNSRSEMNVSTLELGDSALYLCASSFSDYVQETQYFGPGTRLLVL.

The chain employs TRBV3-1 (or the pseudogene TRBV3-2) and TRBJ2-3; 9 positions agree with TRBD2. J gave up 4 bases and V 1 base, and 12 bases lay outside the gene matches. The germline gives CDR1 LGHDT, CDR2 YNNKEL (reference sequence). The CDR3 length is 18 residues. The CDR3 bases are TGTGCCAGCAGCCAAGCGGTGAGAGCGGGGGGATTATCAGATACGCAGTATTTT. This codes for CASSQAVRAGGLSDTQYF.

In its sample, this clone was seen a few times. The rearrangement uses TRBV7-2 and TRBJ2-7; no reliable D call. The CDR3 consists of 14 residues. CDR1 is SGHTA and CDR2 is FQGNSA in the germline V gene. Trimming pared 3 bases from V and 0 bases from J, leaving 9 bases between. The CDR3 sequence: CASSFGGTSYEQYF. The CDR3 coding sequence is TGTGCCAGCAGCTTCGGCGGTACCTCCTACGAGCAGTACTTC. Using reference TRBV7-2 and TRBJ2-7 for the parts outside the CDR3, the full variable domain is GAGVSQSPSNKVTEKGKDVELRCDPISGHTALYWYRQSLGQGLEFLIYFQGNSAPDKSGLPSDRFSAERTGGSVSTLTIQRTQQEDSAVYLCASSFGGTSYEQYFGPGTRLTVT.

This clone was seen only a few times. J is TRBJ2-4 and V is TRBV4-1; TRBD1 aligns across 8 bases. J was trimmed by 7 bases and V by 3 bases; bases with no gene match: 11. The CDR3 sequence is 16 residues long. The V gene's germline CDR1 is MGHRA and CDR2 YSYEKL. The CDR3 sequence: CASSQSLTGGMNIQYF. The CDR3 nucleotides read TGCGCCAGCAGCCAGTCCCTAACAGGGGGAATGAACATTCAGTACTTC.

The chain employs TRBV29-1 and TRBJ2-7, with D perhaps TRBD2 (5 bases). Germline-derived CDR1 and CDR2 are SQVTM and ANQGSEA. The ends were cut back, 3 bases at V and 7 bases at J, with 13 bases in the middle. This CDR3 has 12 residues. For the CDR3, the DNA is TGCAGCGTTGAGGGCCCTGCGGGTGAGCAGTACTTC. Translated: CSVEGPAGEQYF.

The V gene is TRBV2, the J gene TRBJ2-7; 8 bases are shared with TRBD1. Losses at the gene ends were 3 bases for V and 3 bases for J; bases not matched to a gene: 7. Germline CDR1 and CDR2: SNHLY and FYNNEI. The CDR3 contains 15 residues. CDR3 sequence reads: CASSELETGVYEQYF. The CDR3 DNA sequence: TGTGCCAGCAGTGAGCTCGAGACAGGGGTCTACGAGCAGTACTTC.

V gene TRBV11-2 combines with J gene TRBJ2-7; 16 nucleotides match TRBD2. V was clipped by 1 base and J by 0 bases; unmatched bases: 6. From germline, CDR1 is SGHAT and CDR2 FQNNGV. This CDR3 comprises 19 residues. CDR3 amino acids: CASSLGGGLAGGYSYEQYF. In DNA, the CDR3 is TGTGCCAGCAGCTTAGGTGGGGGACTAGCGGGAGGGTACTCCTACGAGCAGTACTTC.

The chain employs TRBV29-1 and TRBJ1-1; 10 nucleotides align to TRBD1. Per the germline V gene, CDR1 is SQVTM and CDR2 is ANQGSEA. The CDR3 is made up of 13 amino acids. The V and J ends lost 4 bases and 7 bases, in that order; junction bases with no gene match: 6. The CDR3 nucleotides read TGCAGCGTTGTGTCCGGGACAGGGGTTGAAGCTTTCTTT. It encodes CSVVSGTGVEAFF.

This rearrangement joins TRBV30 to TRBJ1-5, with 8 nucleotides matching TRBD1. V was clipped by 0 bases and J by 7 bases; unmatched bases: 8. Germline V gene lookup returns CDR1 GTSNPN and CDR2 SVGIG (reference sequence). This CDR3 is built from 15 residues. Here the CDR3 reads CAWSVSQGAGQPQHF. The DNA for the CDR3 is TGTGCCTGGAGTGTCTCTCAGGGGGCAGGGCAGCCCCAGCATTTT.